Described below is a single T cell receptor beta chain sequence and its context. This CDR3 has 18 residues. Germline V lookup: CDR1 SGHVS, CDR2 FNYEAQ. The ends lost 3 bases at V and 2 bases at J; junction bases unmatched: 4. The table came from immunoSEQ multiplex PCR; TCRdb's copy has only in-frame clones and leaves some out. The sample lists 60,000 to 70,000 clones; approximately 93% were seen once. The data belong to a study of T cell changes during pregnancy in multiple sclerosis. The V and J genes are TRBV7-6 and TRBJ2-1; TRBD2 matches at 16 bases. This specimen consisted of peripheral blood, obtained in the second trimester of pregnancy. The source is a female donor with multiple sclerosis, enrolled in a pregnancy study. The CDR3, as DNA: TGTGCCAGCAGCTTGGGACTAGCGGGAGGGAAACCCTACAATGAGCAGTTCTTC. Amino acid sequence: CASSLGLAGGKPYNEQFF.